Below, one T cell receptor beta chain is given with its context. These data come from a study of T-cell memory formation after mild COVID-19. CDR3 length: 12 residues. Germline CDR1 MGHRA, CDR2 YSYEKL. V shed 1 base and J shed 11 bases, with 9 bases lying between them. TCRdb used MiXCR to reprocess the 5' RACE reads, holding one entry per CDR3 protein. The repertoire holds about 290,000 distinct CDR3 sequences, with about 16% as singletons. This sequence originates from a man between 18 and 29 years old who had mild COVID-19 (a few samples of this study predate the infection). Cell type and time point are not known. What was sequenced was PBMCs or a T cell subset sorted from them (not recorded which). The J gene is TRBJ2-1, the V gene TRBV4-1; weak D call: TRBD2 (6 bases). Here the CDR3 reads CASSQVGGKQFF. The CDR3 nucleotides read TGCGCCAGCAGCCAAGTGGGGGGTAAGCAGTTCTTC.